These 2 T cell receptor beta chains came from one sample sequenced in a study of blood T cell repertoires in COVID-19. Profiling relied on immunoSEQ multiplex PCR, and the TCRdb table lists in-frame clones only, not all of them. The sample records roughly 100,000 clones, around four fifths being singletons. The specimen sequenced was peripheral blood. These receptors all stem from a woman of 80 years or more with acute or convalescent COVID-19.

The chain uses TRBV10-3 and TRBJ1-2; 7 positions match TRBD1. Germline trimming cut 7 bases from V and 6 bases from J; bases unmatched to any gene: 14. The CDR3 runs 15 residues. The germline V gene has CDR1 ENHRY and CDR2 SYGVKD. For the CDR3, the DNA is TGTGCCATCACCCAAGCCGACAGGGAAGCCCATGGCTACACCTTC. This encodes CAITQADREAHGYTF.

The genes are TRBV19 and TRBJ2-2; weak D call: TRBD1 (6 bases). With 1 base removed from V and 13 bases from J, the gap between germline ends came to 13 bases. Germline V gives CDR1 LNHDA, CDR2 SQIVND (reference sequence). The CDR3 contains 13 residues. The CDR3 region is CASSIVQQGVLFF. CDR3 nucleotides: TGTGCCAGTAGTATAGTCCAACAGGGAGTGCTGTTTTTT.